Listed below are T cell receptor beta chains from one sample, sequenced in a study of cytomegalovirus exposure and HLA in healthy donors. Some clones are missing from TCRdb's copy, which holds only in-frame ones; the method was immunoSEQ multiplex PCR. The profile shows roughly 120,000 clones, about 84% of them singletons. Specimen: PBMCs. All receptors derive from a man aged 35 to 55 in good health and CMV-seronegative. The CDR3 runs from the conserved cysteine through the conserved F or W. Fields, in order: clone size, J gene, V gene, D gene, CDR3 DNA, CDR3 protein. D genes are given only for firm matches. Clone size appears in some rows only: once, few, many, or a class for an expanded clone.

size: .
J: TRBJ2-7
V: TRBV4-2
D: TRBD2
DNA: TGTGCCAGCAGCCAGCTAGCGGGGGGCTCCTACGAGCAGTACTTC
CDR3: CASSQLAGGSYEQYF

size: .
J: TRBJ1-6
V: TRBV2
D: TRBD1
DNA: TGTGCCAGCAGTGAATTGCAGGGGGATAATTCACCCCTCCACTTT
CDR3: CASSELQGDNSPLHF

size: .
J: TRBJ2-2
V: TRBV5-1
D: TRBD1
DNA: TGCGCCAGCAGCATTGACAGGGTCACCGGGGAGCTGTTTTTT
CDR3: CASSIDRVTGELFF

size: .
J: TRBJ2-7
V: TRBV7-9
D: .
DNA: TGTTCCAGCAGCAAGGACAACTTCAAGGAGCAGTACTTC
CDR3: CSSSKDNFKEQYF

size: .
J: TRBJ1-1
V: TRBV7-9
D: .
DNA: TGTGCCAGCAGCTTATTTCAGGAGGGTGAAGCTTTCTTT
CDR3: CASSLFQEGEAFF

size: few
J: TRBJ1-2
V: TRBV7-2
D: TRBD1
DNA: TGTGCCAGCAGCTCGAAGACCGGGACAGCCCTCTATGGCTACACCTTC
CDR3: CASSSKTGTALYGYTF

size: .
J: TRBJ1-1
V: TRBV29-1
D: TRBD1
DNA: TGCAGCGTTGGCCAGGGGGCTGGCACTGAAGCTTTCTTT
CDR3: CSVGQGAGTEAFF

size: .
J: TRBJ1-4
V: TRBV5-1
D: .
DNA: TGCGCCAGCAGCTTGTTGGGCAGCTCTAATGAAAAACTGTTTTTT
CDR3: CASSLLGSSNEKLFF

size: .
J: TRBJ2-7
V: TRBV7-2
D: .
DNA: TGTGCCAGCAGCATACACGGGACTTCCTACGAGCAGTACTTC
CDR3: CASSIHGTSYEQYF

size: .
J: TRBJ1-5
V: TRBV6-5
D: .
DNA: TGTGCCAGCACCTCACGGTTTAATCAGCCCCAGCATTTT
CDR3: CASTSRFNQPQHF

size: few
J: TRBJ2-7
V: TRBV9
D: .
DNA: TGTGCCAGCAGCGTAGAAGGTACTACAACCTACTACGAGCAGTACTTC
CDR3: CASSVEGTTTYYEQYF

size: .
J: TRBJ1-1
V: TRBV6-5
D: .
DNA: TGTGCCAGCAGTTACTCCGGGAGTGCTGAAGCTTTCTTT
CDR3: CASSYSGSAEAFF

size: .
J: TRBJ1-5
V: TRBV28
D: .
DNA: TGTGCCAGCAGTTTATCCAGGCCCTCCTATCAGCCCCAGCATTTT
CDR3: CASSLSRPSYQPQHF

size: .
J: TRBJ1-2
V: TRBV7-2
D: TRBD1
DNA: TGTGCCAGCAGCGGCAGGGGGCCTCGAAACTATGGCTACACCTTC
CDR3: CASSGRGPRNYGYTF

size: few
J: TRBJ2-5
V: TRBV4-1
D: TRBD2
DNA: TGCGCCAGCAGCCAGATCTTCCTAGCGGAGAGCCGCCGGACCCAGTACTTC
CDR3: CASSQIFLAESRRTQYF

size: few
J: TRBJ2-7
V: TRBV4-2
D: .
DNA: TGTGCCAGCAGCCTAACGATAGCCCAACTCTACGAGCAGTACTTC
CDR3: CASSLTIAQLYEQYF

size: .
J: TRBJ1-1
V: TRBV4-2
D: TRBD1
DNA: TGTGCCAGCAGCCCACGGTGGGACAGGGGCTTAACCGAGGACACTGAAGCTTTCTTT
CDR3: CASSPRWDRGLTEDTEAFF

size: once
J: TRBJ2-6
V: TRBV4-3
D: .
DNA: TGCGCCAGCAGCCAAGAAGGGGCCTCTGGGGCCAACGTCCTGACTTTC
CDR3: CASSQEGASGANVLTF

size: .
J: TRBJ1-1
V: TRBV7-9
D: TRBD1
DNA: TGTGCCAGCAGGCGAACAGGGGACACTGAAGCTTTCTTT
CDR3: CASRRTGDTEAFF

size: .
J: TRBJ2-7
V: TRBV18
D: TRBD1
DNA: TGTGCCAGCTCACACGGACAGGGGACTGGCGAGCAGTACTTC
CDR3: CASSHGQGTGEQYF

size: .
J: TRBJ2-3
V: TRBV27
D: .
DNA: TGTGCCAGCAGTTTGGGCGCTAAAGATACGCAGTATTTT
CDR3: CASSLGAKDTQYF

size: .
J: TRBJ2-5
V: TRBV7-2
D: TRBD1
DNA: TGTGCCAGCAGCTCAAGCCGGACAGGCGCTCTGGGTGAGACCCAGTACTTC
CDR3: CASSSSRTGALGETQYF

size: .
J: TRBJ1-1
V: TRBV5-1
D: .
DNA: TGCGCCAGCAGCTCCAAGGCGGGGGGGCCGGACACTGAAGCTTTCTTT
CDR3: CASSSKAGGPDTEAFF

size: .
J: TRBJ2-1
V: TRBV5-6
D: .
DNA: TGTGCCAGCACCCCGGACAGATGGGGTGAGCAGTTCTTC
CDR3: CASTPDRWGEQFF

size: .
J: TRBJ1-1
V: TRBV2
D: .
DNA: TGTGCCAGCAGTGAAAGGGCGCGGGAATACACTGAAGCTTTCTTT
CDR3: CASSERAREYTEAFF

size: .
J: TRBJ2-7
V: TRBV5-4
D: .
DNA: TGTGCCAGCAGCTTGTCTAGGACATCGAGTTCCTACGAGCAGTACTTC
CDR3: CASSLSRTSSSYEQYF

size: once
J: TRBJ2-7
V: TRBV13
D: .
DNA: TGTGCCAGCAGCGTAACGACAGGCACTTCCTACGAGCAGTACTTC
CDR3: CASSVTTGTSYEQYF